Below are 17 T cell receptor beta chains sequenced from a single sample in a study of CD8 T cells in ankylosing spondylitis. One entry per CDR3 protein results from TCRdb running MiXCR on the 5' RACE reads. The sample yields about 240,000 distinct CDR3 sequences, approximately 9% seen once. Sequenced input: blood, either unsorted or a sorted T cell fraction (not recorded which). These receptors were taken from a male donor with ankylosing spondylitis or in good health (not recorded which).

The V gene is TRBV15, the J gene TRBJ1-1; D uncertain. Trimming cost V 5 bases and J 0 bases, with 13 bases left between them. The CDR3 loop spans 15 amino acids. Germline CDR1 is LNHNV and CDR2 is YYDKDF (reference sequence). Here the CDR3 reads CATSPRTGLNTEAFF. The DNA for the CDR3 is TGTGCCACCAGCCCTCGGACGGGTTTGAACACTGAAGCTTTCTTT. Full variable domain (outside the CDR3, taken from reference TRBV15 and TRBJ1-1): DAMVIQNPRYQVTQFGKPVTLSCSQTLNHNVMYWYQQKSSQAPKLLFHYYDKDFNNEADTPDNFQSRRPNTSFCFLDIRSPGLGDTAMYLCATSPRTGLNTEAFFGQGTRLTVV.

In its sample, this clonotype is medium-sized. This rearrangement joins TRBV7-9 to TRBJ1-5, with D maybe TRBD1 (5 bases). The V end was cut by 3 bases, the J end by 0 bases, with 6 bases between. Per germline, CDR1 SEHNR and CDR2 FQNEAQ (reference sequence). This CDR3 contains 14 residues. The CDR3 region is CASSLTDSNQPQHF. The CDR3 nucleotides read TGTGCCAGCAGCTTGACAGATAGCAATCAGCCCCAGCATTTT.

In this sample, this clonotype turned up many times. The V and J genes are TRBV12-3 or TRBV12-4 and TRBJ2-1; D remains unclear. Between the trimmed V and J ends, which lost 7 bases and 5 bases, there was a span of 6 bases. The CDR3 spans 11 residues. This chain's CDR3 is CASTKDNEQFF. As DNA, the CDR3 is TGTGCCAGCACCAAGGACAATGAGCAGTTCTTC.

The V and J genes are TRBV3-1 and TRBJ2-5, with 11 bases aligning to TRBD1. Germline values: CDR1 LGHDT, CDR2 YNNKEL (reference sequence). Germline trimming cut 3 bases from V and 3 bases from J; bases unmatched to any gene: 3. The length of the CDR3 is 15 residues. The CDR3 DNA follows: TGTGCCAGCAGCCAGTGGACAGGGGGCGAAGAGACCCAGTACTTC. Encoded protein: CASSQWTGGEETQYF.

This clonotype was detected many times. This rearrangement joins TRBV29-1 to TRBJ2-7; D ambiguous. Trimming stripped 6 bases from V and 2 bases from J, with 11 bases between. Germline assignment: CDR1 SQVTM and CDR2 ANQGSEA. The CDR3 is 12 residues long. The CDR3 coding sequence is TGCAGCGTCAGGATACTGCCCTACGAGCAGTACTTC. Amino acids: CSVRILPYEQYF.

In this sample, this clonotype turned up many times. The rearrangement joins TRBV4-3 to TRBJ2-1; possible D gene TRBD2, 6 bases. The CDR3 length is 16 residues. Germline values: CDR1 LGHNA, CDR2 YSLEER. Trimming removed 0 bases from V and 5 bases from J, with 14 bases in between. The CDR3 nucleotides read TGCGCCAGCAGCCAAGATCCCTCTAGCGCCCACAATGAGCAGTTCTTC. This gives the protein CASSQDPSSAHNEQFF.

The rearrangement uses TRBV5-5 and TRBJ2-7, with D tentatively TRBD1 (6 bases). From germline, CDR1 is SGHKS and CDR2 YYEKEE (reference sequence). The V end lost 4 bases, the J end lost 4 bases, and 21 bases lay between the germline ends. The CDR3 contains 16 residues. CDR3 amino acids: CASSLRTGLSNYEQYF. The CDR3 DNA sequence: TGTGCCAGCAGCCTGCGAACAGGGCTCTCTAATTACGAGCAGTACTTC.

This clonotype has a count of ten or more. The V gene is TRBV5-1, the J gene TRBJ1-1; TRBD1 might be the D (5 bases). The CDR3 has 15 amino acids. From germline, CDR1 is SGHRS and CDR2 YFSETQ. V lost 2 bases to trimming and J lost 4 bases, with 15 bases between them. CDR3 sequence (DNA): TGCGCCAGCAGCTTCTGGGGGAACGGGGGCACTGAAGCTTTCTTT. Its translation: CASSFWGNGGTEAFF. Looking up the rest from reference TRBV5-1 and TRBJ1-1 gives the full variable domain: KAGVTQTPRYLIKTRGQQVTLSCSPISGHRSVSWYQQTPGQGLQFLFEYFSETQRNKGNFPGRFSGRQFSNSRSEMNVSTLELGDSALYLCASSFWGNGGTEAFFGQGTRLTVV.

V is TRBV19 and J is TRBJ2-1; TRBD2 aligns across 13 bases. CDR3 size: 19 residues. V lost 1 base to trimming and J lost 1 base; unmatched junction nucleotides: 7. Germline V gene lookup returns CDR1 LNHDA and CDR2 SQIVND (reference sequence). CDR3 sequence: CASSIGLTSGRGSYNEQFF. The DNA for the CDR3 is TGTGCCAGTAGTATAGGTCTAACTAGCGGGAGGGGATCCTACAATGAGCAGTTCTTC.

This clonotype has ten or more counts. The rearrangement uses TRBV29-1 and TRBJ2-5; 13 positions match TRBD2. In germline, CDR1 is SQVTM, CDR2 ANQGSEA. V shed 3 bases, J shed 4 bases, and the junction held 14 bases outside the gene matches. The CDR3 length is 18 residues. The CDR3 sequence: CSVDFQLAGGPGVETQYF. CDR3 DNA sequence: TGCAGCGTTGATTTTCAACTAGCGGGAGGGCCCGGAGTAGAGACCCAGTACTTC.

This clonotype was seen at least ten times. The rearrangement links TRBV12-3 or TRBV12-4 to TRBJ2-7; 9 bases are shared with TRBD1. The CDR3 is 14 amino acids. V was pared by 4 bases and J by 2 bases, with 3 bases of the junction left unmatched. The CDR3 spells CASSSTGGTYEQYF. Here the CDR3 DNA reads TGTGCCAGCAGTTCTACAGGGGGCACCTACGAGCAGTACTTC.

In its sample, this clonotype was seen many times. V is TRBV20-1 and J is TRBJ2-7; D possibly corresponds to TRBD2 (6 bases). The V gene lost 4 bases and the J gene lost 2 bases, with 21 bases spanning the gap. The CDR3 sequence is 16 residues long. Germline CDR1 reads DFQATT; CDR2 reads SNEGSKA (reference sequence). The DNA of the CDR3 is TGCAGTGCTACTCCCCCGATCGGAGCGGGTACCTACGAGCAGTACTTC. It translates to CSATPPIGAGTYEQYF.

This clonotype was observed many times. V gene TRBV5-1 combines with J gene TRBJ2-6; no reliable D call. Trimming took off 1 base at V and 2 bases at J, with 7 bases between the two ends. Germline V lookup: CDR1 SGHRS, CDR2 YFSETQ. The CDR3 runs to 15 residues. The CDR3 bases are TGCGCCAGCAGCTTGAGATTAGCTGGGGCCAACGTCCTGACTTTC. It specifies CASSLRLAGANVLTF.

The V gene is TRBV5-1, the J gene TRBJ2-5; tentatively, D is TRBD1 (5 bases). The length of the CDR3 is 17 residues. Germline CDR1 reads SGHRS; CDR2 reads YFSETQ. Trimming cost V 7 bases and J 0 bases, with 22 bases left between them. DNA of the CDR3: TGCGCCAGCGCTCCTGGACACCGAGTCTCGTACCAAGAGACCCAGTACTTC. Its protein is CASAPGHRVSYQETQYF.

The table lists this clonotype with many counts. This sequence joins TRBV7-9 and TRBJ2-2; no definite D call. Germline CDR1 SEHNR, CDR2 FQNEAQ (reference sequence). V was pared by 3 bases and J by 4 bases, with 9 bases between. CDR3 length: 14 residues. CDR3 region: CASSLVLGTGELFF. The DNA for the CDR3 is TGTGCCAGCAGCTTGGTTCTCGGCACCGGGGAGCTGTTTTTT.

This clonotype has ten or more counts. This rearrangement joins TRBV6-1 to TRBJ2-2, with TRBD2 identical over 15 bases. J was trimmed by 4 bases and V by 6 bases; bases with no gene match: 9. The length of the CDR3 is 18 residues. Germline V gene data show CDR1 as MNHNS and CDR2 as SASEGT. The chain's CDR3 is CASRDPGLAGGGTGELFF. The DNA for the CDR3 is TGTGCCAGCAGAGACCCGGGACTAGCGGGGGGAGGCACCGGGGAGCTGTTTTTT.

This clonotype has ten or more counts. V is TRBV18 and J is TRBJ2-7, with TRBD2 matching over 7 bases. This CDR3 spans 17 amino acids. Germline values: CDR1 KGHSH, CDR2 LQKENI. V lost 0 bases and J lost 4; bases outside the gene matches: 12. The CDR3 nucleotides read TGTGCCAGCTCACCACCGGGCGTGGGAGGGCCCTCTTACGAGCAGTACTTC. Translating it yields CASSPPGVGGPSYEQYF.